These T cell receptor beta chains were read from a single sample in a study of cytomegalovirus exposure and HLA in healthy donors. Only in-frame clones appear in the TCRdb table, and some are missing; sequencing was by immunoSEQ multiplex PCR. The sample gives some 150,000 clones, around three quarters of which show up once; 2.1% is in the top ten. What was sequenced was PBMCs. The source of these receptors is a man aged 40-50 years in good health and CMV-seronegative. CDR3s include the opening cysteine and the closing phenylalanine or tryptophan. A D gene is named only where the DNA matches it firmly. Not every row has a clone size; where given, it reads once, few, many or a size class.

TRBV5-4	.	TRBJ2-2	.	TGTGCCAGCAGCCCAGGGACCGGGGAGCTGTTTTTT	CASSPGTGELFF
TRBV10-3	.	TRBJ1-5	TRBD1	TGTGCCATCAGTCACCCCGGGACAGGGGGTGTGTGGGATAGCAATCAGCCCCAGCATTTT	CAISHPGTGGVWDSNQPQHF
TRBV10-3	.	TRBJ1-5	TRBD1	TGTGCCAGCGCCCGGGACAGGGCGGATCGCGGCAATCAGCCCCAGCATTTT	CASARDRADRGNQPQHF
TRBV1	.	TRBJ2-3	.	TGCACCAGCAGCCAATTTTGGGAGAATGTCACAGATACGCAGTATTTT	CTSSQFWENVTDTQYF
TRBV4-3	.	TRBJ2-7	.	TGCGCCAGCAGCCAAGAGGTGGGAGGGGGACCCAGCTACGAGCAGTACTTC	CASSQEVGGGPSYEQYF
TRBV7-9	.	TRBJ2-5	.	TGTGCCAGCAGCTTACTAGGGGGAGAGACCCAGTACTTC	CASSLLGGETQYF
TRBV9	.	TRBJ2-1	TRBD2	TGTGCCAGCAGCGTAATGGCGGGAGGAAACTACAATGAGCAGTTCTTC	CASSVMAGGNYNEQFF
TRBV18	.	TRBJ2-7	.	TGTGCCAGCTCACCATTCGGGGGATCGACCTACGAGCAGTACTTC	CASSPFGGSTYEQYF
TRBV19	.	TRBJ1-2	.	TGTGCCAGTAAGTTACCGAGGAGTGATGGCTACACCTTC	CASKLPRSDGYTF
TRBV29-1	.	TRBJ2-5	.	TGCAGCGGATACAGGCCTGGTGGGGAGACCCAGTACTTC	CSGYRPGGETQYF
TRBV7-2	.	TRBJ1-2	.	TGTGCCAGCAGGGGCCCGGAAAACTATGGCTACACCTTC	CASRGPENYGYTF
TRBV29-1	once	TRBJ2-3	.	TGCAGCGTTTTTGGCCCGGATACGCAGTATTTT	CSVFGPDTQYF
TRBV28	.	TRBJ2-7	.	TGTGCCAGCAGATCAGGGGCGGGTGAGCAGTACTTC	CASRSGAGEQYF
TRBV7-8	.	TRBJ1-5	.	TGTGCCAGCACCGAACTGTCGTCTCAGCCCCAGCATTTT	CASTELSSQPQHF
TRBV7-2	.	TRBJ2-7	TRBD2	TGTGCCAGCAGCCTGAGCTGGCGGGGGGCGGCACTCCTCGAGCAGTACTTC	CASSLSWRGAALLEQYF
TRBV5-1	few	TRBJ2-1	.	TGCGCCAGCAGCCCACGTAGCGGAGCTGCTAACAATGAGCAGTTCTTC	CASSPRSGAANNEQFF
TRBV2	.	TRBJ2-7	.	TGTGCCAGCAGTGAAGCGCTTGCGTCGGGCTACGAGCAGTACTTC	CASSEALASGYEQYF
TRBV6-5	.	TRBJ2-7	TRBD1	TGTGCCAGCAGTTCCGGGACAGGGTTGTGGGAGCAGTACTTC	CASSSGTGLWEQYF
TRBV5-1	.	TRBJ2-2	.	TGCGCCAGCAGCTTAGTAGCGGCTGGGGCCGGGGAGCTGTTTTTT	CASSLVAAGAGELFF
TRBV18	.	TRBJ2-7	TRBD2	TGTGCCAGCTCACCAGCGGGGGGCTGGTTCCCCTACGAGCAGTACTTC	CASSPAGGWFPYEQYF
TRBV11-2	.	TRBJ2-2	.	TGTGCCAGCAGCATAAACAGGGCGGCCGGGGAGCTGTTTTTT	CASSINRAAGELFF
TRBV5-1	.	TRBJ2-1	TRBD1	TGCGCCAGCAGCTCATACAGGGGGTACAGCTCCTACAATGAGCAGTTCTTC	CASSSYRGYSSYNEQFF
TRBV6-5	.	TRBJ1-2	.	TGTGCCAGCAGGGCGACTGAGCTCTATGGCTACACCTTC	CASRATELYGYTF
TRBV5-8	.	TRBJ1-6	.	TGTGCCAGCAGCTTGGTTCAGGGAAGTAGGTCACCCCTCCACTTT	CASSLVQGSRSPLHF
TRBV27	.	TRBJ2-3	TRBD2	TGTGCCAGCAGTTTATGGCTAGCGGGGGGGCGGACAGATACGCAGTATTTT	CASSLWLAGGRTDTQYF
TRBV28	few	TRBJ2-3	.	TGTGCCAGCCGGGGTTCCACAGATACGCAGTATTTT	CASRGSTDTQYF
TRBV5-1	.	TRBJ1-4	.	TGCGCCAGCAGCGTGGGGACTGCTACCATCGGTGAAAAACTGTTTTTT	CASSVGTATIGEKLFF
TRBV5-1	few	TRBJ1-1	.	TGCGCCAGCAGCCCACGGTTGCAGGCTGAAGCTTTCTTT	CASSPRLQAEAFF
TRBV27	.	TRBJ1-1	.	TGTGCCAGCTGCCAGTTCGGGGGAGGGACTCCGACTGAAGCTTTCTTT	CASCQFGGGTPTEAFF
TRBV10-1	.	TRBJ2-1	TRBD1	TGCGCCAGCAGTGAGAGGTTAAGGGACAGGGGACAGTTCTTC	CASSERLRDRGQFF
TRBV10-3	.	TRBJ2-7	TRBD1	TGTGCCAGTAGTCAGGGGGCCGACCCCTCCTACGAGCAGTACTTC	CASSQGADPSYEQYF
TRBV30	.	TRBJ1-5	.	TGTGCCTGGAGTCGTACACGGGGGGATCTGCCCCAGCATTTT	CAWSRTRGDLPQHF
TRBV2	.	TRBJ1-5	.	TGTGCCAGCAGTGTAGGCGCCAGCGGCAATCAGCCCCAGCATTTT	CASSVGASGNQPQHF
TRBV7-8	once	TRBJ1-5	TRBD1	TGTGCCAGCAGCCCCAGTCCCGGGACAGGGCCCCAGCCCCAGCATTTT	CASSPSPGTGPQPQHF
TRBV5-1	.	TRBJ2-1	TRBD1	TGCGCCAGCAGCTTGCCCTACAGGGGCCCTAACAATGAGCAGTTCTTC	CASSLPYRGPNNEQFF
TRBV7-9	few	TRBJ2-1	.	TGTGCCAGCAGACGAAACGCTGGTCTTAAGAGGGATGAGCAGTTCTTC	CASRRNAGLKRDEQFF
TRBV29-1	.	TRBJ2-7	TRBD1	TGCAGCGCATGGGGGACAGGGTCCTACGAGCAGTACTTC	CSAWGTGSYEQYF
TRBV5-6	few	TRBJ2-7	TRBD1	TGTGCCAGCAGCTCCCGACAGGGCGTCTACGAGCAGTACTTC	CASSSRQGVYEQYF
TRBV19	.	TRBJ1-2	.	TGTGCCAGTTACGGGAAAGGTGACTATGGCTACACCTTC	CASYGKGDYGYTF
TRBV19	.	TRBJ1-2	.	TGTGCCAGTAGTAGTTCGAGACTGAACTATGGCTACACCTTC	CASSSSRLNYGYTF
TRBV6-4	.	TRBJ2-3	.	TGTGCCAGCAGTGACTCAAAACTTTCCACAGATACGCAGTATTTT	CASSDSKLSTDTQYF
TRBV7-8	.	TRBJ2-5	.	TGTGCCAGCAGGGACTGGGGGGGGCTTCAAGAGACCCAGTACTTC	CASRDWGGLQETQYF
TRBV6-1	.	TRBJ1-4	.	TGTGCCAGCAGTGAACCAGGGGCGGATGAAAAACTGTTTTTT	CASSEPGADEKLFF
TRBV5-1	.	TRBJ2-1	TRBD2	TGCGCCAGCAGCTTGTCGAGCGGGAGATCCTACAATGAGCAGTTCTTC	CASSLSSGRSYNEQFF
TRBV6-4	.	TRBJ1-1	TRBD1	TGTGCCAGCAGAGCAGGGGGAGCGAACACTGAAGCTTTCTTT	CASRAGGANTEAFF